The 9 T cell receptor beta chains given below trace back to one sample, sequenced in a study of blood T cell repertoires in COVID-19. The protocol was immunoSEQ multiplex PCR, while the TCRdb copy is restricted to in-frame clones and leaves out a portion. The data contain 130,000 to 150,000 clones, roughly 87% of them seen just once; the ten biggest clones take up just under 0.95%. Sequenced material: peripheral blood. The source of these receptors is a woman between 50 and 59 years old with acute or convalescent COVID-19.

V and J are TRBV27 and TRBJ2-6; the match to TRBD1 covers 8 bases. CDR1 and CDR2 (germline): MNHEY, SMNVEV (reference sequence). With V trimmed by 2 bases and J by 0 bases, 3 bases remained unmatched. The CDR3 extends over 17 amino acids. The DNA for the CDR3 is TGTGCCAGCAGTTTAAGACAGGGGAGCTCTGGGGCCAACGTCCTGACTTTC. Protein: CASSLRQGSSGANVLTF.

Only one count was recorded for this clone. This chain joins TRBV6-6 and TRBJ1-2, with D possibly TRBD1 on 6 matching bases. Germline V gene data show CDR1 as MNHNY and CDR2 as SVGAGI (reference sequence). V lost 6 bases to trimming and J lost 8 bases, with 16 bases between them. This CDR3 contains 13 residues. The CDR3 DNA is TGTGCCAGCAGGGGGGGGCCCGGACACGGCTACACCTTC. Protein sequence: CASRGGPGHGYTF.

The CDR3 spells CASSLSTGASGNTIYF. The CDR3 DNA is TGTGCCAGCAGTCTATCTACAGGGGCATCTGGAAACACCATATATTTT. V usage is TRBV13 and J usage is TRBJ1-3; 7 bases fit TRBD1. This CDR3 has 16 amino acids. With 6 bases clipped from V and 1 base from J, the junction kept 9 bases outside the gene matches. Germline CDR1 reads PRHDT; CDR2 reads FYEKMQ (reference sequence).

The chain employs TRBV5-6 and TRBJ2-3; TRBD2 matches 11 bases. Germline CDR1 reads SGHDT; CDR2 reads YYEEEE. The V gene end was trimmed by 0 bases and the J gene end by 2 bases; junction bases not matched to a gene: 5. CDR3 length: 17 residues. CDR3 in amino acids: CASSLELAGAFTDTQYF. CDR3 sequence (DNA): TGTGCCAGCAGCTTGGAACTAGCGGGGGCGTTCACAGATACGCAGTATTTT.

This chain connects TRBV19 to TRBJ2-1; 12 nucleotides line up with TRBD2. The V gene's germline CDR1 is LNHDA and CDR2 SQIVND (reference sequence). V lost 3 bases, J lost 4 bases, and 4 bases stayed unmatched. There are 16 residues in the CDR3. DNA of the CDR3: TGTGCCAGTAGTATGATACTAGCGGGAGGTTACAATGAGCAGTTCTTC. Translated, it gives CASSMILAGGYNEQFF.

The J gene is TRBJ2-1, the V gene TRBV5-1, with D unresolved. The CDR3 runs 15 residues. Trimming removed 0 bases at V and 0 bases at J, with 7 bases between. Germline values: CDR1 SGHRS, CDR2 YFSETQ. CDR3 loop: CASSLGLSSYNEQFF. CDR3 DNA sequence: TGCGCCAGCAGCTTGGGCCTGAGCTCCTACAATGAGCAGTTCTTC.

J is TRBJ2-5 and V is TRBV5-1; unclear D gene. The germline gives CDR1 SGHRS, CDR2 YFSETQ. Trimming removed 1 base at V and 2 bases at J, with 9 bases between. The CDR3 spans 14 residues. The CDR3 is CASSLIPGQETQYF. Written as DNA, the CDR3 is TGCGCCAGCAGCTTGATCCCAGGTCAAGAGACCCAGTACTTC.

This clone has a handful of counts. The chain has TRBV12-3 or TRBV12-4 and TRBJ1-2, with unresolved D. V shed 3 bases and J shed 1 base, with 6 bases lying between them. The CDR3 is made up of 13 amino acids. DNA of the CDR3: TGTGCCAGCAGTTTCGAGGATAACTATGGCTACACCTTC. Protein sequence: CASSFEDNYGYTF.

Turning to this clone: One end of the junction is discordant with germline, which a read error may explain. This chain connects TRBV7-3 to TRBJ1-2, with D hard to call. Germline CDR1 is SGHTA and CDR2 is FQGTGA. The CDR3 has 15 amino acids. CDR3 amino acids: CASSALGHPKYGYTF. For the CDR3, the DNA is TGTGCCAGCAGCGCACTAGGGCATCCTAAATATGGCTACACCTTC.